This T cell receptor beta chain was observed in a study of blood T cell repertoires in COVID-19. Germline loops: CDR1 LGHDT, CDR2 YNNKEL (reference sequence). This CDR3 is built from 16 residues. J was trimmed by 5 bases and V by 4 bases; bases with no gene match: 10. Data came from immunoSEQ multiplex PCR; TCRdb stores just in-frame clones and leaves some out. This repertoire shows some 150,000 clones, around 86% found once; its top ten account for about 8%. This receptor was obtained from a woman in her sixties or seventies with active or convalescent COVID-19. Sequencing was done on a sample of peripheral blood. The chain is built from TRBV3-1 (or the pseudogene TRBV3-2) and TRBJ2-5; 10 bases fit TRBD2. CDR3 region: CASSLGLAGAAETQYF. The CDR3 coding sequence is TGTGCCAGCAGCCTAGGGCTAGCGGGGGCCGCTGAGACCCAGTACTTC.